This T cell receptor (beta chain) derives from a study of blood T cell repertoires in COVID-19. The wider study: Samples of COVID-19 (acute and convalescent) were obtained from the United States, Italy and Spain. The analysed material was cDNA or gDNA that came from T cells, B-cell-depleted T cells, or PBMCs.

In germline, CDR1 is SGHRS, CDR2 YFSETQ. Trimming took 0 bases from V and 5 from J; bases not matched to a gene: 7. CDR3 size: 15 residues. Authors' methods: Amplification with reference gene primers provided the estimates of nucleated cell counts. Produced via immunoSEQ multiplex PCR; TCRdb's table is partial and in-frame only. The DNA was the basis for D and trimming; V, J and clone size are from that table. The data show about 32,000 clones, 80% to 90% seen once. V gene TRBV5-1 combines with J gene TRBJ2-7, with 8 bases matching TRBD1. The specimen sequenced was peripheral blood. This clonotype was sampled from a woman older than 75 with active or convalescent COVID-19. The CDR3 loop is CASSLGYQGAHEQYF. In DNA, the CDR3 is TGCGCCAGCAGCTTGGGGTATCAGGGGGCCCACGAGCAGTACTTC.